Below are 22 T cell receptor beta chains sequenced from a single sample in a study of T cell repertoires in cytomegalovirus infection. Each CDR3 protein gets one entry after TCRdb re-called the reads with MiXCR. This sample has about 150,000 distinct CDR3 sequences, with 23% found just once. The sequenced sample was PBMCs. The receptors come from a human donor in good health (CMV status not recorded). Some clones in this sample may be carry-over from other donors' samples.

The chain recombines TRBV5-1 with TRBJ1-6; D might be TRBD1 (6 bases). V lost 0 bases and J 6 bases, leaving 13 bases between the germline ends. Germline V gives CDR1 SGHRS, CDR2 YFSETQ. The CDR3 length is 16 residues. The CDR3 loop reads CASSLDVGQINSPLHF. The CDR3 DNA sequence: TGCGCCAGCAGCTTGGACGTTGGACAGATTAATTCACCCCTCCACTTT.

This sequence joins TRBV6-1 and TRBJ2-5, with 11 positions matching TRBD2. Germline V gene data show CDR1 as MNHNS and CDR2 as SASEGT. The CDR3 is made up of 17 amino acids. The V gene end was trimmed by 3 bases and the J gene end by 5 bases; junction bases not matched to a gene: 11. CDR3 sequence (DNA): TGTGCCAGCAGTGATGGGGTAGCGGGGGGGCCGCGGGAGACCCAGTACTTC. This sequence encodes CASSDGVAGGPRETQYF.

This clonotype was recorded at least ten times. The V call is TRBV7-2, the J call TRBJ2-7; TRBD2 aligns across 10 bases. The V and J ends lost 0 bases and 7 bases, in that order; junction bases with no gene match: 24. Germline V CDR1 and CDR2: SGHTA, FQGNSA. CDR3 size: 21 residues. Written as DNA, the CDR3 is TGTGCCAGCAGCTTAGCGCGCTCCTTCCTAGCGGGAGAGGCCCTCCGGAGGGAGCAGTACTTC. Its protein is CASSLARSFLAGEALRREQYF.

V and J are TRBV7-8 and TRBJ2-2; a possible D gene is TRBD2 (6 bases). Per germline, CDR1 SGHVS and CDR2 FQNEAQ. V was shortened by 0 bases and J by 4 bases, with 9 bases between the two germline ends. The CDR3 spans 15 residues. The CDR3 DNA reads TGTGCCAGCAGCTTAGCGGGACTGAGCACCGGGGAGCTGTTTTTT. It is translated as CASSLAGLSTGELFF.

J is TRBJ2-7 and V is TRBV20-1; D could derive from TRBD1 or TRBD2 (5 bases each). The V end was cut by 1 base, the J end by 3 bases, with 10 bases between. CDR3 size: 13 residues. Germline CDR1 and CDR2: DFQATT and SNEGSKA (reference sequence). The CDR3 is CSARGGAVYEQYF. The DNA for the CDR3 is TGCAGTGCTAGAGGAGGGGCGGTCTACGAGCAGTACTTC.

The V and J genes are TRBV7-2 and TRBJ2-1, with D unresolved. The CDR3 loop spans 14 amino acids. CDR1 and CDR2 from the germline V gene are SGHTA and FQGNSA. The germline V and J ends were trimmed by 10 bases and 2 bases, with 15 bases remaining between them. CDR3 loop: CTTSGIRAYNEQFF. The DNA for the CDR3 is TGTACCACCAGTGGGATTAGGGCCTACAATGAGCAGTTCTTC.

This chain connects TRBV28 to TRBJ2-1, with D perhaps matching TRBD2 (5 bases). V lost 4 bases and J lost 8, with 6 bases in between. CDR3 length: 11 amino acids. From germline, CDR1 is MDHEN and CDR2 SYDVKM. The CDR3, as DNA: TGTGCCAGCAGTTCGGGATATGAGCAGTTCTTC. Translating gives CASSSGYEQFF.

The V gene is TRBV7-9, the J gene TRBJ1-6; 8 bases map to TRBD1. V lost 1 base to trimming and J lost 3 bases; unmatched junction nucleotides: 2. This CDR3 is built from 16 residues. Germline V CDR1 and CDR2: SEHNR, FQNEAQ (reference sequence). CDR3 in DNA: TGTGCCAGCAGCTTAGGACAGGGGTTCTATAATTCACCCCTCCACTTT. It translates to CASSLGQGFYNSPLHF.

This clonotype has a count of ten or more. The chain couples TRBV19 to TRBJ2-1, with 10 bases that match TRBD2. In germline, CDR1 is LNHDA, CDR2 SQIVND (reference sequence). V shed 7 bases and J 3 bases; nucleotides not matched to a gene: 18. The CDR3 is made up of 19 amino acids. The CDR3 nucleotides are TGTGCCAGTACTCCCCGAGCGGGAGGGCCCTCCCTGGACTACAATGAGCAGTTCTTC. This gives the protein CASTPRAGGPSLDYNEQFF. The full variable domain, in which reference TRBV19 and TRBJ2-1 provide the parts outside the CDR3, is DGGITQSPKYLFRKEGQNVTLSCEQNLNHDAMYWYRQDPGQGLRLIYYSQIVNDFQKGDIAEGYSVSREKKESFPLTVTSAQKNPTAFYLCASTPRAGGPSLDYNEQFFGPGTRLTVL.

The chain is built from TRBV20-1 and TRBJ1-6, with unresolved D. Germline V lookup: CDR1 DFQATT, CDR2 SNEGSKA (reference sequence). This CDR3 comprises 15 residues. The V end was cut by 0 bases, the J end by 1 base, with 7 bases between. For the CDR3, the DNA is TGCAGTGCTAGAGAGCATGGTTCCTATAATTCACCCCTCCACTTT. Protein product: CSAREHGSYNSPLHF.

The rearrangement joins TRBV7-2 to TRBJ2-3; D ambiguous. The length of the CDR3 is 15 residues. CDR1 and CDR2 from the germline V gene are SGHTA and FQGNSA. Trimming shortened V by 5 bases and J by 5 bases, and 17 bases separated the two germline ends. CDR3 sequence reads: CASSGATLVGDTQYF. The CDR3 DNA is TGTGCCAGCAGCGGAGCGACTCTAGTGGGAGATACGCAGTATTTT. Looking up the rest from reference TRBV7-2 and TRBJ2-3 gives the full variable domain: GAGVSQSPSNKVTEKGKDVELRCDPISGHTALYWYRQSLGQGLEFLIYFQGNSAPDKSGLPSDRFSAERTGGSVSTLTIQRTQQEDSAVYLCASSGATLVGDTQYFGPGTRLTVL.

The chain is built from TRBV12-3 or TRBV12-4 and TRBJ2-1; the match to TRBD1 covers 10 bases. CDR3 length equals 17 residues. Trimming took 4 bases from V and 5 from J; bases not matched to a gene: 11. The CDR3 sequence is CASSSNRQGALDNEQFF. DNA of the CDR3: TGTGCCAGCAGTTCGAATCGACAGGGGGCTCTCGACAATGAGCAGTTCTTC.

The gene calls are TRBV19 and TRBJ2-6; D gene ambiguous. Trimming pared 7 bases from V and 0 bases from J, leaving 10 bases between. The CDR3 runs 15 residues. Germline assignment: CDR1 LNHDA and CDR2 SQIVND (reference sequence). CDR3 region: CASKNLDSGANVLTF. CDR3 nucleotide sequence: TGTGCCAGTAAAAATCTCGACTCTGGGGCCAACGTCCTGACTTTC.

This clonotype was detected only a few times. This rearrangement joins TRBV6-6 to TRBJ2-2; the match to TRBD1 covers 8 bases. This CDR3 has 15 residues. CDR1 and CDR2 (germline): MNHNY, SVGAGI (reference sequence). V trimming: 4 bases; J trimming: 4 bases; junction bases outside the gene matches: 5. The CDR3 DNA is TGTGCCAGCAGTTGGGGGACAGGCGGCACCGGGGAGCTGTTTTTT. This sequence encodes CASSWGTGGTGELFF.

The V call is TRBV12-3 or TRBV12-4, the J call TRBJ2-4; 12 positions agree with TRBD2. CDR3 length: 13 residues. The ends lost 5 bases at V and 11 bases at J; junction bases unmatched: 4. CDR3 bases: TGTGCCAGCAGTGCGACTAGCGGGGGACTTCAGTACTTC. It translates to CASSATSGGLQYF.

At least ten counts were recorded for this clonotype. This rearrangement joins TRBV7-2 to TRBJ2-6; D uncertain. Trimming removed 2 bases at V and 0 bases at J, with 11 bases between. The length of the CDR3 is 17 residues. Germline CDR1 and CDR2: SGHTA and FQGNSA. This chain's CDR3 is CASSLRARDSGANVLTF. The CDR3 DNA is TGTGCCAGCAGCTTACGGGCAAGGGACTCTGGGGCCAACGTCCTGACTTTC. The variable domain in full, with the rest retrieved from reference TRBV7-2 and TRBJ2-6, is GAGVSQSPSNKVTEKGKDVELRCDPISGHTALYWYRQSLGQGLEFLIYFQGNSAPDKSGLPSDRFSAERTGGSVSTLTIQRTQQEDSAVYLCASSLRARDSGANVLTFGAGSRLTVL.

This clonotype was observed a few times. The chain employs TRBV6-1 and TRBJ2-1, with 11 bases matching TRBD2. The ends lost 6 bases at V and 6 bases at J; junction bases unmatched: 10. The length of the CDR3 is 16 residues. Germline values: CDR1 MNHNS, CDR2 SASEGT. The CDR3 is CASSPSTSGRSNEQFF. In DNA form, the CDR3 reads TGTGCCAGCAGCCCCTCCACTAGCGGGAGAAGCAATGAGCAGTTCTTC.

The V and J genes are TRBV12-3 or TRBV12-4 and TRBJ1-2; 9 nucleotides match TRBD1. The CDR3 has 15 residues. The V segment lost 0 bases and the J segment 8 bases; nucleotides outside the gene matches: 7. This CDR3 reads CASSLAPTGGFGYTF. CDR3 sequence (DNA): TGTGCCAGCAGTTTAGCGCCCACAGGGGGCTTCGGCTACACCTTC.

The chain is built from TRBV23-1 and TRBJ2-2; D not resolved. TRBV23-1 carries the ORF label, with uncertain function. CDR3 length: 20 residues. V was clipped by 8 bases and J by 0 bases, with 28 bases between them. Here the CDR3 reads CASGPNGQLTADPNTGELFF. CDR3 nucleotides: TGCGCCAGCGGACCAAACGGGCAGCTAACGGCCGACCCGAACACCGGGGAGCTGTTTTTT.

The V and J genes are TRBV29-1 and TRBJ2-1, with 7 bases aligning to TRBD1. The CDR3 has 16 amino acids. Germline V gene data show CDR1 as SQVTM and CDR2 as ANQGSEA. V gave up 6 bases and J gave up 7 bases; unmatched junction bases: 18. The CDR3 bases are TGCAGCGTCCGCACCCGGGATACGGGACAGCGGAATGAGCAGTTCTTC. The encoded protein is CSVRTRDTGQRNEQFF.

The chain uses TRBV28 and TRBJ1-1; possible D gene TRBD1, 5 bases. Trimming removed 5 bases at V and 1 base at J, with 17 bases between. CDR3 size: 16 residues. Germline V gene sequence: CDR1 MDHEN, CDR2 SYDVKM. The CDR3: CASSIGRGGRNTEAFF. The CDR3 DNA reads TGTGCCAGCAGTATAGGACGGGGGGGTAGGAACACTGAAGCTTTCTTT.

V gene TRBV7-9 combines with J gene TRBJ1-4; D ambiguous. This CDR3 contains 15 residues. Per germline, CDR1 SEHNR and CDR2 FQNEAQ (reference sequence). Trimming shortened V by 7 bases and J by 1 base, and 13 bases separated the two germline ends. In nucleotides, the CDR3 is TGTGCCAGCACCTTCTCCGGGGTAACTAATGAAAAACTGTTTTTT. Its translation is CASTFSGVTNEKLFF.